This TCR beta chain was obtained from a study of cytomegalovirus exposure and HLA in healthy donors. From germline, CDR1 is LGHNA and CDR2 YNFKEQ. The CDR3 runs to 13 residues. PCR used 60 Vbeta primers and 13 Jbeta primers. TCRdb's table, derived via immunoSEQ multiplex PCR, lists solely in-frame clones and lacks some. The sample shows over 100,000 clones, approximately 80% of them seen only once. The sample was PBMCs. This chain uses TRBV4-2 with TRBJ2-5; D is ambiguous. The DNA end lines up better with TRBJ2-7; the J call may be wrong. The sequence derives from a male donor in good health and CMV-seropositive. The CDR3 DNA reads as TGTGCCAGCAGCCAAGATGCAGACTCCGAGCAGTACTTC. As protein: CASSQDADSEQYF.